Each of the 20 T cell receptor beta chains below was sequenced from the same sample in a study of blood T cells in healthy people across ages. Next came a second PCR, run for about 6 to 12 cycles, which used a sample-barcoded 5' primer along with a J-beta primer mix. TCRdb re-called the 5' RACE reads through MiXCR, storing one row per CDR3 protein. The profile shows roughly 2 million distinct CDR3 sequences, about 49% of them singletons. The material sequenced was blood. The source of these receptors is a woman in her 40s in good health.

This chain links TRBV6-6 with TRBJ2-3; 7 bases line up with TRBD2. Germline lookup yields CDR1 MNHNY and CDR2 SVGAGI (reference sequence). The CDR3 is 15 amino acids. V shed 7 bases and J 1 base; nucleotides not matched to a gene: 8. The DNA for the CDR3 is TGTGCCAGCATTAGGTGGGGGGGACGCACAGATACGCAGTATTTT. It encodes CASIRWGGRTDTQYF.

The J gene is TRBJ2-6, the V gene TRBV28; D is possibly TRBD1 or TRBD2 (7 bases each). Trimming shortened V by 3 bases and J by 0 bases, and 21 bases separated the two germline ends. The CDR3 is 20 amino acids. Germline V gene sequence: CDR1 MDHEN, CDR2 SYDVKM. CDR3 protein: CASSLGGGHGVLSGANVLTF. CDR3 bases: TGTGCCAGCAGTTTGGGAGGGGGCCACGGGGTACTCTCTGGGGCCAACGTCCTGACTTTC.

This clonotype was recorded only once. V gene TRBV25-1 combines with J gene TRBJ2-3; D tentatively fits TRBD1 or TRBD2 (6 bases each). Deletions cut 0 bases from V and 3 bases from J, with 19 bases between. This CDR3 region has 18 residues. Germline lookup yields CDR1 MGHDK and CDR2 SYGVNS. The CDR3 loop reads CASSEYKGGQGKTDTQYF. The CDR3 nucleotides read TGTGCCAGCAGTGAATATAAGGGGGGCCAGGGGAAAACAGATACGCAGTATTTT. The whole variable domain, remainder taken from reference TRBV25-1 and TRBJ2-3, is EADIYQTPRYLVIGTGKKITLECSQTMGHDKMYWYQQDPGMELHLIHYSYGVNSTEKGDLSSESTVSRIRTEHFPLTLESARPSHTSQYLCASSEYKGGQGKTDTQYFGPGTRLTVL.

The chain is built from TRBV29-1 and TRBJ1-2, with 8 positions matching TRBD1. Unmatched junction bases numbered 10, after V lost 5 bases and J lost 5 bases. This CDR3 has 14 residues. From germline, CDR1 is SQVTM and CDR2 ANQGSEA. In DNA form, the CDR3 reads TGCAGCGTTATCGGACAGGGTGAGGGTTATGGCTACACCTTC. The encoded protein is CSVIGQGEGYGYTF.

V and J are TRBV28 and TRBJ1-2; 7 nucleotides align to TRBD1. The length of the CDR3 is 15 residues. Looked up from germline, CDR1 is MDHEN and CDR2 is SYDVKM. V gave up 6 bases and J gave up 5 bases; unmatched junction bases: 12. For the CDR3, the DNA is TGTGCCAGCAGCCCGGGGACAGCTCAGAAGTATGGCTACACCTTC. The encoded protein is CASSPGTAQKYGYTF.

The CDR3 DNA reads TGTGCCAGCAGAGACACACTAGCGGGTAGGGGCGCAGATACGCAGTATTTT. This codes for CASRDTLAGRGADTQYF. The chain recombines TRBV7-2 with TRBJ2-3, with 9 nucleotides matching TRBD2. The CDR3 sequence is 17 residues long. The junction had 14 bases not matched to a gene; V was cut back by 6 bases and J by 4 bases. CDR1 is SGHTA and CDR2 is FQGNSA in the germline V gene. Looking up the rest from reference TRBV7-2 and TRBJ2-3 gives the full variable domain: GAGVSQSPSNKVTEKGKDVELRCDPISGHTALYWYRQSLGQGLEFLIYFQGNSAPDKSGLPSDRFSAERTGGSVSTLTIQRTQQEDSAVYLCASRDTLAGRGADTQYFGPGTRLTVL.

This clonotype was counted a few times. The V call is TRBV24-1, the J call TRBJ2-4; weak D call: TRBD2 (5 bases). The J call may be in error: the DNA end matches TRBJ2-7 better. CDR3 size: 13 residues. CDR1 is KGHDR and CDR2 is SFDVKD in the germline V gene. Written as DNA, the CDR3 is TGTGCCACCAGTGATCACCGGGATTACGAGCAGTACTTC. This translates into CATSDHRDYEQYF.

This clonotype was detected only a few times. V is TRBV4-2 and J is TRBJ1-4; 10 bases are shared with TRBD1. Germline values: CDR1 LGHNA, CDR2 YNFKEQ. V dropped 8 bases and J dropped 8; count of bases not matched to a gene: 8. The CDR3 is 14 amino acids. Written as DNA, the CDR3 is TGTGCCAGCGGGGGACAGGGGAATGGGGAAAAACTGTTTTTT. This gives the protein CASGGQGNGEKLFF.

The gene calls are TRBV7-9 and TRBJ2-2; TRBD1 agrees at 8 bases. CDR3 length: 15 amino acids. V lost 5 bases to trimming and J lost 6 bases; unmatched junction nucleotides: 8. Germline V gene sequence: CDR1 SEHNR, CDR2 FQNEAQ (reference sequence). The CDR3 DNA is TGTGCCAGCAGCCGACAGGGGTTCGCGGCCGGGGAGCTGTTTTTT. Its protein is CASSRQGFAAGELFF.

The chain recombines TRBV18 with TRBJ1-1, with a possible D match to TRBD1 (5 bases). This CDR3 is 12 amino acids long. V shed 3 bases and J shed 4 bases, with 6 bases lying between them. Germline V gives CDR1 KGHSH, CDR2 LQKENI. Here the CDR3 reads CASSPQGTEAFF. In DNA form, the CDR3 reads TGTGCCAGCTCACCCCAGGGCACTGAAGCTTTCTTT.

V usage is TRBV20-1 and J usage is TRBJ2-5; D is uncertain. Trimming took off 6 bases at V and 5 bases at J, with 10 bases between the two ends. CDR1 and CDR2 from the germline V gene are DFQATT and SNEGSKA (reference sequence). The CDR3 runs to 11 residues. This CDR3 is CSASTKETQYF. CDR3 nucleotide sequence: TGCAGTGCCTCCACCAAGGAGACCCAGTACTTC.

This clonotype was detected a few times. The V call is TRBV9, the J call TRBJ2-6; 9 bases agree with TRBD1. Trimming removed 7 bases from V and 0 bases from J; junction bases left unmatched: 8. The V gene's germline CDR1 is SGDLS and CDR2 YYNGEE. This CDR3 has 17 amino acids. The CDR3 region is CASRTGGSISGANVLTF. CDR3 bases: TGTGCCAGCCGAACAGGGGGCTCCATCTCTGGGGCCAACGTCCTGACTTTC.

The sample holds a few counts of this clonotype. The chain joins TRBV11-2 to TRBJ2-4; tentative D call: TRBD1 (7 bases). The J call could be wrong; TRBJ2-7 is a better fit for the DNA end. Germline lookup yields CDR1 SGHAT and CDR2 FQNNGV. CDR3 size: 15 residues. CDR3 amino acids: CASSLGPGGPYEQYF. As DNA, the CDR3 is TGTGCCAGCAGCTTAGGCCCAGGGGGGCCCTACGAGCAGTACTTC.

This clonotype has at least ten counts. V usage is TRBV4-2 and J usage is TRBJ1-6; D unresolved. CDR1 is LGHNA, CDR2 YNFKEQ, per germline. Trimming shortened V by 0 bases and J by 9 bases, and 15 bases separated the two germline ends. CDR3 length equals 16 residues. Written as DNA, the CDR3 is TGTGCCAGCAGCCAAGAAGGATCAGGAACAGCTTCACCCCTCCACTTT. This gives the protein CASSQEGSGTASPLHF.

This clonotype was seen a few times. V and J are TRBV5-1 and TRBJ2-1; D remains ambiguous. Germline V lookup: CDR1 SGHRS, CDR2 YFSETQ. This CDR3 comprises 14 residues. Trimming pared 0 bases from V and 8 bases from J, leaving 12 bases between. This chain's CDR3 is CASSLGTPGDEQFF. CDR3 coding DNA: TGCGCCAGCAGCTTGGGAACGCCAGGCGATGAGCAGTTCTTC.

V gene TRBV2 combines with J gene TRBJ2-5; possibly TRBD1 for D (5 bases). CDR1 and CDR2 (germline): SNHLY, FYNNEI. Trimming removed 11 bases at V and 9 bases at J, with 16 bases between. The CDR3 has 11 amino acids. CDR3 nucleotide sequence: TGTGCCTGCCACAGGACCGAGGCCCAGTACTTC. Protein product: CACHRTEAQYF.

This clonotype was seen a few times. The CDR3 loop reads CASSAGTGFGSSYNEQFF. For the CDR3, the DNA is TGTGCCAGCAGTGCCGGGACAGGTTTCGGGAGCTCCTACAATGAGCAGTTCTTC. The V call is TRBV27, the J call TRBJ2-1, with TRBD1 matching 8 bases. Trimming at V came to 5 bases and at J to 0 bases, leaving 12 bases not matched to a gene. Germline V lookup: CDR1 MNHEY, CDR2 SMNVEV (reference sequence). The CDR3 consists of 18 residues.

V usage is TRBV10-3 and J usage is TRBJ2-4; 11 bases line up with TRBD1. The CDR3 contains 17 residues. V lost 3 bases and J lost 0; bases outside the gene matches: 4. Germline CDR1 ENHRY, CDR2 SYGVKD. CDR3 sequence reads: CAISDRTGGAAKNIQYF. The CDR3 DNA follows: TGTGCCATCAGTGATCGGACAGGGGGCGCAGCCAAAAACATTCAGTACTTC.

The chain carries TRBV7-2 and TRBJ2-3; 11 bases line up with TRBD2. Germline CDR1 SGHTA, CDR2 FQGNSA. The J segment lost 5 bases and the V segment lost 8 bases, leaving 12 bases of the junction unmatched. The CDR3 loop spans 16 amino acids. CDR3 amino acids: CASGLRLAGIRDTQYF. Written as DNA, the CDR3 is TGTGCCAGCGGCCTCCGACTAGCGGGGATACGAGATACGCAGTATTTT.

This clonotype has a handful of counts. J is TRBJ2-5 and V is TRBV3-1; D might be TRBD1 (6 bases). CDR1 LGHDT and CDR2 YNNKEL come from the germline V gene (reference sequence). V lost 5 bases and J 5 bases, leaving 21 bases between the germline ends. The CDR3 has 16 amino acids. CDR3 protein: CASSARTRGYRETQYF. The CDR3 DNA reads TGTGCCAGCAGCGCCCGCACTAGGGGGTATCGGGAGACCCAGTACTTC.